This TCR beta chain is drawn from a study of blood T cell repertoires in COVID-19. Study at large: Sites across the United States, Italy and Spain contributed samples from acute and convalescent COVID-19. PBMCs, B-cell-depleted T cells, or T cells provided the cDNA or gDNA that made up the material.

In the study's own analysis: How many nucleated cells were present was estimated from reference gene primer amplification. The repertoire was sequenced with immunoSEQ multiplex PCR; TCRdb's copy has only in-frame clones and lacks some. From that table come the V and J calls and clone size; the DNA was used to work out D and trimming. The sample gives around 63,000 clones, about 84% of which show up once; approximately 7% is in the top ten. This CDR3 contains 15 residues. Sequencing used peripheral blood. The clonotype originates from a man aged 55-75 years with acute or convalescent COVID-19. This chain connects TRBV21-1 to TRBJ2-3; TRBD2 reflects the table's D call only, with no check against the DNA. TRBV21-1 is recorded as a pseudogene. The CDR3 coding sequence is TGTGCCAGCAGCAAAGAAACGGGGGGAACAGATACGCAGTATTTT. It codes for CASSKETGGTDTQYF.